These 30 T cell receptor beta chains were all obtained from the same sample, sequenced in a study of blood T cells in healthy people across ages. PCR was performed a second time for about 7 to 12 cycles using a sample-barcoded 5' primer and a J-beta primer mix. TCRdb re-analysed the 5' RACE reads in MiXCR, keeping a single row per CDR3 protein. The sample has more than 750,000 distinct CDR3 sequences, 25% to 35% seen once. The same data also went into a second study, on T cells of mothers and their children.

The sequencing input was blood. All receptors derive from a middle-aged woman in good health.

The rearrangement joins TRBV14 to TRBJ2-1, with D hard to call. The length of the CDR3 is 19 residues. V lost 1 base to trimming and J lost 0 bases, with 19 bases between them. The germline CDR1 and CDR2 sequences are SGHDN and FVKESK. The CDR3 is CASSQVGEFTVSSYNEQFF. The CDR3 coding sequence is TGTGCCAGCAGCCAAGTTGGAGAGTTCACAGTGAGCTCCTACAATGAGCAGTTCTTC.

Ten or more counts support this clonotype. This chain uses TRBV10-3 with TRBJ2-7; 10 bases agree with TRBD2. CDR3 length: 17 residues. With 0 bases clipped from V and 0 bases from J, the junction kept 5 bases outside the gene matches. Germline V lookup: CDR1 ENHRY, CDR2 SYGVKD. In nucleotides, the CDR3 is TGTGCCATCAGTGAGTCGATAGCGGGGGGTTCCTCCTACGAGCAGTACTTC. Amino acids: CAISESIAGGSSYEQYF.

There are a few counts of this clonotype. The chain recombines TRBV20-1 with TRBJ1-5, with 8 nucleotides matching TRBD1. There are 18 residues in the CDR3. Per germline, CDR1 DFQATT and CDR2 SNEGSKA (reference sequence). Losses at the gene ends were 6 bases for V and 0 bases for J; bases not matched to a gene: 16. The CDR3 DNA sequence: TGCAGTGCCCTCCGGACAGGGAACCCTCTGTATAGCAATCAGCCCCAGCATTTT. Protein: CSALRTGNPLYSNQPQHF.

This clonotype was counted ten times or more. The rearrangement uses TRBV29-1 and TRBJ2-7; 8 bases align to TRBD1. The CDR3 covers 13 residues. V was clipped by 6 bases and J by 2 bases; unmatched bases: 6. Germline assignment: CDR1 SQVTM and CDR2 ANQGSEA. The CDR3: CSVRRQGTYEQYF. Written as DNA, the CDR3 is TGCAGCGTGCGGAGACAGGGGACCTACGAGCAGTACTTC.

The rearrangement uses TRBV29-1 and TRBJ1-2; D gene ambiguous. The CDR3 covers 14 residues. Germline CDR1 SQVTM, CDR2 ANQGSEA. Trimming pared 3 bases from V and 2 bases from J, leaving 13 bases between. CDR3 nucleotides: TGCAGCGTTGAGTCTGGCAGCGGAAACTATGGCTACACCTTC. This translates into CSVESGSGNYGYTF.

The rearrangement uses TRBV20-1 and TRBJ1-3; 7 bases fit TRBD1. Germline trimming cut 6 bases from V and 2 bases from J; bases unmatched to any gene: 13. This CDR3 is built from 16 residues. Germline V CDR1 and CDR2: DFQATT, SNEGSKA (reference sequence). DNA for the CDR3: TGCAGTGCCGGCCCCCCACGGCAGGGGGCTGGAAACACCATATATTTT. Encoded protein: CSAGPPRQGAGNTIYF.

The chain uses TRBV7-3 and TRBJ1-1; weak D call: TRBD1 (5 bases). The CDR3 has 15 amino acids. The germline V gene encodes CDR1 SGHTA and CDR2 FQGTGA. Trimming shortened V by 1 base and J by 1 base, and 10 bases separated the two germline ends. CDR3 in amino acids: CASSLIGAGNTEAFF. DNA of the CDR3: TGTGCCAGCAGCTTAATCGGGGCGGGGAACACTGAAGCTTTCTTT. Full variable domain (remainder filled in from reference TRBV7-3 and TRBJ1-1): GAGVSQTPSNKVTEKGKYVELRCDPISGHTALYWYRQSLGQGPEFLIYFQGTGAADDSGLPNDRFFAVRPEGSVSTLKIQRTERGDSAVYLCASSLIGAGNTEAFFGQGTRLTVV.

This clonotype was picked up a small number of times. A single base separates this from a much larger clone, so it may be a read error. The gene calls are TRBV20-1 and TRBJ1-5, with a possible D match to TRBD1 (6 bases). The CDR3 consists of 16 residues. The germline CDR1 and CDR2 sequences are DFQATT and SNEGSKA (reference sequence). Trimming removed 0 bases from V and 9 bases from J, with 21 bases in between. The CDR3: CSARDKGGQAGWPQHF. As DNA, the CDR3 is TGCAGTGCTAGAGATAAGGGGGGGCAGGCCGGATGGCCCCAGCATTTT.

This clonotype has a handful of counts. The chain has TRBV5-1 and TRBJ2-3; no reliable D call. The V end was cut by 1 base, the J end by 6 bases, with 12 bases between. CDR1 and CDR2 (germline): SGHRS, YFSETQ. The CDR3 runs to 14 residues. The DNA of the CDR3 is TGCGCCAGCAGCTTGTCCCGCAGGCTGGATACGCAGTATTTT. It is translated as CASSLSRRLDTQYF. Combining the CDR3 with reference TRBV5-1 and TRBJ2-3 gives the whole variable domain KAGVTQTPRYLIKTRGQQVTLSCSPISGHRSVSWYQQTPGQGLQFLFEYFSETQRNKGNFPGRFSGRQFSNSRSEMNVSTLELGDSALYLCASSLSRRLDTQYFGPGTRLTVL.

The chain has TRBV15 and TRBJ2-6, with D hard to call. Trimming left V 1 base short and J 5 bases short, with 12 bases between. Germline CDR1 is LNHNV and CDR2 is YYDKDF (reference sequence). CDR3 length: 16 residues. The CDR3 spells CATSRAKTAWANVLTF. CDR3 DNA: TGTGCCACCAGCAGAGCAAAAACCGCCTGGGCCAACGTCCTGACTTTC.

This chain connects TRBV12-3 or TRBV12-4 to TRBJ1-2; D is uncertain. V lost 3 bases, J lost 1 base, and 12 bases lay in between. The CDR3 totals 15 residues. CDR3 DNA: TGTGCCAGCAGTTTGTTACCGAGCGGTAACTATGGCTACACCTTC. This encodes CASSLLPSGNYGYTF.

This clonotype was seen at least ten times. CDR3 nucleotide sequence: TGTGCCAGCAGTGAATTGGAGATCGGGGGCTACACCTTC. This codes for CASSELEIGGYTF. The genes are TRBV25-1 and TRBJ1-2; no reliable D call. This CDR3 region has 13 residues. Germline CDR1 and CDR2: MGHDK and SYGVNS. Trimming took 1 base from V and 8 from J, leaving 11 bases between them.

The chain employs TRBV20-1 and TRBJ2-1; no clear D gene. The CDR3 runs to 13 residues. V shed 2 bases and J shed 8 bases, with 13 bases lying between them. Germline loops: CDR1 DFQATT, CDR2 SNEGSKA (reference sequence). CDR3 loop: CSARIPVFHEQFF. CDR3 DNA: TGCAGTGCTAGAATTCCAGTTTTTCATGAGCAGTTCTTC.

This sequence joins TRBV20-1 and TRBJ2-3, with a possible D match to TRBD1 (5 bases). The ends were cut back, 0 bases at V and 6 bases at J, with 13 bases in the middle. The CDR3 length is 14 residues. Germline V CDR1 and CDR2: DFQATT, SNEGSKA (reference sequence). The DNA for the CDR3 is TGCAGTGCTAGAGATCAGGGCTCGCGGGATACGCAGTATTTT. This sequence encodes CSARDQGSRDTQYF.

The chain carries TRBV24-1 and TRBJ1-2; D gene unclear. Trimming took off 4 bases at V and 3 bases at J, with 14 bases between the two ends. Per the germline V gene, CDR1 is KGHDR and CDR2 is SFDVKD. CDR3 size: 15 residues. The DNA for the CDR3 is TGTGCCACCAGTGACCCAACGGCGAGTGACTATGGCTACACCTTC. Protein sequence: CATSDPTASDYGYTF.

The chain joins TRBV25-1 to TRBJ2-1; perhaps D is TRBD1 or TRBD2 (5 bases each). Germline V gives CDR1 MGHDK, CDR2 SYGVNS. V lost 4 bases to trimming and J lost 0 bases, with 10 bases between them. The CDR3 covers 15 residues. The CDR3 DNA follows: TGTGCCAGCAGTGGCCCAGGGAGCTCCTACAATGAGCAGTTCTTC. It translates to CASSGPGSSYNEQFF.

This clonotype occurred many times. The chain couples TRBV9 to TRBJ2-7; TRBD1 agrees at 9 bases. The germline gives CDR1 SGDLS, CDR2 YYNGEE. Unmatched junction bases numbered 10, after V lost 3 bases and J lost 6 bases. The CDR3 totals 15 residues. CDR3 amino acids: CASSASGTGRSEQYF. As DNA, the CDR3 is TGTGCCAGCAGCGCTTCCGGGACAGGGAGAAGCGAGCAGTACTTC.

There are a few counts of this clonotype. This clone may be a read error of a much larger clone one base away. This chain uses TRBV6-1 with TRBJ2-7; 8 bases agree with TRBD2. V was clipped by 3 bases and J by 6 bases; unmatched bases: 10. The CDR3 contains 15 residues. CDR1 MNHNS and CDR2 SASEGT come from the germline V gene. The CDR3 region is CASSDEGLVGGEQYF. The CDR3 DNA is TGTGCCAGCAGTGACGAGGGACTAGTCGGCGGCGAGCAGTACTTC.

A word on this clonotype: The CDR3 end shows no conserved phenylalanine or tryptophan, and so a read error is likely. The genes are TRBV24-1 and TRBJ1-2, with TRBD1 as a possible D gene (5 bases). V lost 5 bases to trimming and J lost 5 bases, with 17 bases between them. Germline CDR1 is KGHDR and CDR2 is SFDVKD. The CDR3 length is 15 residues. CDR3 sequence (DNA): TGTGCCACCAGTGGGAACGACGGGGGTCGGTATGGCTACACCTGC. This sequence encodes CATSGNDGGRYGYTC.

The V gene is TRBV11-2, the J gene TRBJ1-5; D unresolved. CDR1 is SGHAT and CDR2 is FQNNGV in the germline V gene. The CDR3 extends over 15 amino acids. Trimming shortened V by 3 bases and J by 0 bases, and 9 bases separated the two germline ends. CDR3 loop: CASSLSSHSNQPQHF. As DNA, the CDR3 is TGTGCCAGCAGCTTGTCCAGCCATAGCAATCAGCCCCAGCATTTT.

The CDR3 coding sequence is TGCAGTGCTAGAGATGGGACAGGGGTCGGCGAGCAGTACTTC. This encodes CSARDGTGVGEQYF. The rearrangement joins TRBV20-1 to TRBJ2-7; 10 bases match TRBD1. The CDR3 loop spans 14 amino acids. Unmatched junction bases numbered 5, after V lost 0 bases and J lost 6 bases. The germline CDR1 and CDR2 sequences are DFQATT and SNEGSKA (reference sequence).

The gene calls are TRBV11-3 and TRBJ2-1; D call uncertain. V was trimmed by 4 bases and J by 0 bases, leaving 13 bases between them. The CDR3 spans 16 residues. CDR1 is SGHNT and CDR2 is YENEEA in the germline V gene. Written as DNA, the CDR3 is TGTGCCAGCAGCTCTTTACGGGCGAGCTCCTACAATGAGCAGTTCTTC. Amino acid sequence: CASSSLRASSYNEQFF.

V is TRBV5-1 and J is TRBJ2-5; D might be TRBD2 (6 bases). The CDR3 runs to 13 residues. Trimming cost V 6 bases and J 5 bases, with 14 bases left between them. CDR1 is SGHRS, CDR2 YFSETQ, per germline. The CDR3, as DNA: TGCGCCAGCAAGGAGGGGTCAAGGGAGACCCAGTACTTC. Translation gives CASKEGSRETQYF. The full variable domain, with the rest looked up from reference TRBV5-1 and TRBJ2-5, is KAGVTQTPRYLIKTRGQQVTLSCSPISGHRSVSWYQQTPGQGLQFLFEYFSETQRNKGNFPGRFSGRQFSNSRSEMNVSTLELGDSALYLCASKEGSRETQYFGPGTRLLVL.

This clonotype was observed a handful of times. This could be a read error, since a much larger clone is one nucleotide away. The rearrangement joins TRBV29-1 to TRBJ2-7; D is uncertain. This CDR3 is built from 10 residues. The V end lost 7 bases, the J end lost 7 bases, and 11 bases lay between the germline ends. Germline CDR1 is SQVTM and CDR2 is ANQGSEA. The CDR3 coding sequence is TGCAGCGGACGGTCGGGTGAGCAGTACTTC. It is translated as CSGRSGEQYF.

This clonotype was seen ten or more times. The chain carries TRBV7-2 and TRBJ2-4, with 7 bases fitting TRBD1. From germline, CDR1 is SGHTA and CDR2 FQGNSA. The CDR3 has 14 amino acids. After removal of 5 bases from V and 6 bases from J, the junction contained 7 bases not matched to a gene. The CDR3 DNA is TGTGCCAGCAGCCGACAGGGTTCTACAAACATTCAGTACTTC. This translates into CASSRQGSTNIQYF.

This clonotype was detected only a few times. The rearrangement links TRBV25-1 to TRBJ2-3; D not resolved. The CDR3 is 13 amino acids. Germline CDR1 is MGHDK and CDR2 is SYGVNS. V dropped 6 bases and J dropped 2 bases, with 9 bases sitting between them. The CDR3 sequence is CASSLQFTDTQYF. For the CDR3, the DNA is TGTGCCAGCAGCTTGCAGTTCACAGATACGCAGTATTTT.

This clonotype was observed many times. The chain links TRBV10-3 to TRBJ2-7; unclear D gene. The germline V and J ends were trimmed by 0 bases and 3 bases, with 9 bases remaining between them. Germline V CDR1 and CDR2: ENHRY, SYGVKD. The CDR3 runs to 14 residues. This CDR3 reads CAISESSPSYEQYF. The CDR3 bases are TGTGCCATCAGTGAGTCGAGCCCCAGCTACGAGCAGTACTTC.

The chain employs TRBV11-1 and TRBJ2-1; D unclear. V was shortened by 3 bases and J by 10 bases, with 13 bases between the two germline ends. The CDR3 consists of 13 residues. Germline CDR1 reads SGHAT; CDR2 reads FQDESV (reference sequence). The CDR3 nucleotides are TGTGCCAGCAGCTTCACCCTCTCCTACGAGCAGTTCTTC. Its protein is CASSFTLSYEQFF.

This clonotype was counted only a few times. The chain joins TRBV19 to TRBJ2-2, with D unresolved. The V end lost 4 bases, the J end lost 0 bases, and 9 bases lay between the germline ends. The CDR3 sequence is 15 residues long. Per the germline V gene, CDR1 is LNHDA and CDR2 is SQIVND (reference sequence). CDR3 residues: CASSTRPANTGELFF. The CDR3, as DNA: TGTGCCAGTAGTACCCGACCCGCGAACACCGGGGAGCTGTTTTTT.

This chain joins TRBV12-3 or TRBV12-4 and TRBJ2-3; D possibly corresponds to TRBD2 (5 bases). V was shortened by 4 bases and J by 2 bases, with 16 bases between the two germline ends. The CDR3 consists of 16 residues. This chain's CDR3 is CASSSYQMRATDTQYF. DNA for the CDR3: TGTGCCAGCAGTTCCTATCAAATGAGGGCCACAGATACGCAGTATTTT.